Sequencing of this TCR beta chain was carried out in a study of control samples from healthy donors and cancer patients. Trimming removed 6 bases at V and 4 bases at J, with 12 bases between. Per the germline V gene, CDR1 is MNHEY and CDR2 is SVGAGI. This CDR3 has 14 amino acids. Clones were sequenced by immunoSEQ multiplex PCR, and TCRdb holds only the in-frame ones, with some missing. The profile shows some 110,000 clones, 83% of them singletons. The receptor comes from a woman aged 50 to 65 in good health. This sequence joins TRBV6-5 and TRBJ2-2; D is perhaps TRBD1 (5 bases). The sequencing sample was made of blood. The CDR3 is CASRSDITTGELFF. CDR3 in DNA: TGTGCCAGCAGATCGGACATTACCACCGGGGAGCTGTTTTTT.